This TCR beta chain was obtained from a study of Graves' ophthalmopathy and Graves' hyperthyroidism. At least ten counts were recorded for this clonotype. CDR3 regions of TCR beta were amplified from RNA transcripts. HTBI primers were employed in first-round RT-PCR, then a second-round multiplex PCR followed. TCRdb redid the calling of the multiplex PCR reads with MiXCR, one entry per CDR3 protein. This table holds about 370,000 distinct CDR3 sequences, roughly a sixth found once. Only newly diagnosed hyperthyroidism patients aged 18 to 65, with under 2 months' duration, were enrolled. Clinical symptoms and serum thyroxine were used for diagnosis; TRAb, thyroid ultrasound and orbital computed tomography were also relied on. Germline lookup yields CDR1 SEHNR and CDR2 FQNEAQ (reference sequence). This CDR3 contains 16 residues. V dropped 4 bases and J dropped 2; count of bases not matched to a gene: 11.

The TCR originated in an adult woman with stable Graves' hyperthyroidism. Source material: peripheral blood. The chain links TRBV7-9 to TRBJ2-7, with 7 positions matching TRBD1. Here the CDR3 reads CASSSTTGTAAYEQYF. Here the CDR3 DNA reads TGTGCCAGCAGCTCCACAACTGGGACAGCTGCCTACGAGCAGTACTTC.